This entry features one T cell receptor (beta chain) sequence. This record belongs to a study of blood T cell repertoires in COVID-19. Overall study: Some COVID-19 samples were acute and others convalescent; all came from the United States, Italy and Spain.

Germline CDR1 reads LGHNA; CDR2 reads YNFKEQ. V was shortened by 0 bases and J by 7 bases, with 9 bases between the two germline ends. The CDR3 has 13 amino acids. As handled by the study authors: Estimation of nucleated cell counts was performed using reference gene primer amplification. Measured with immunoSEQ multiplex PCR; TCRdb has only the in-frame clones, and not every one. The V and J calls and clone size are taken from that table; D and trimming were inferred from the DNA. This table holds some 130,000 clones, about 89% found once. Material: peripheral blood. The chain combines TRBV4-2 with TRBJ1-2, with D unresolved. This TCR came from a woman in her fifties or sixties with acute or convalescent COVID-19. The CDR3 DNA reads TGTGCCAGCAGCCAAGAGTCAGTTGGTGGCTACACCTTC. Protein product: CASSQESVGGYTF.